Presented here are 20 T cell receptor beta chains from one specimen sequenced in a study of technical replicates of blood from a handful of donors. Clones were read by immunoSEQ multiplex PCR, and TCRdb kept only the in-frame ones, dropping some. This table holds some 77,000 clones, around 90% found once. Sequenced material: T cells isolated from PBMCs. The source of these receptors is a human donor in good health.

V usage is TRBV6-6 and J usage is TRBJ2-1, with D tentatively TRBD2 (5 bases). Trimming cost V 3 bases and J 3 bases, with 9 bases left between them. The CDR3 has 14 residues. The germline gives CDR1 MNHNY, CDR2 SVGAGI (reference sequence). The CDR3 spells CASSYGGYYNEQFF. The CDR3 DNA follows: TGTGCCAGCAGTTATGGAGGATACTACAATGAGCAGTTCTTC.

The CDR3 here is CASGGIAGNNEQFF. The CDR3 bases are TGTGCCAGCGGAGGGATAGCGGGCAACAATGAGCAGTTCTTC. The V call is TRBV13, the J call TRBJ2-1; 7 nucleotides align to TRBD2. The germline CDR1 and CDR2 sequences are PRHDT and FYEKMQ (reference sequence). The CDR3 is 14 amino acids. V was clipped by 8 bases and J by 5 bases; unmatched bases: 9.

The chain joins TRBV21-1 to TRBJ1-4. TRBV21-1 is a documented pseudogene. CDR3 size: 13 residues. CDR3 in amino acids: CASGRGNFEKLFF. Here the CDR3 DNA reads TGTGCCAGCGGTCGGGGGAATTTTGAAAAACTGTTTTTT.

The chain links TRBV5-1 to TRBJ2-5; TRBD1 agrees at 7 bases. This CDR3 comprises 14 residues. The trim removed 0 bases at V and 5 bases at J, leaving 4 bases unmatched. The V gene's germline CDR1 is SGHRS and CDR2 YFSETQ. The CDR3 loop is CASSLDRGMETQYF. The CDR3 DNA sequence: TGCGCCAGCAGCTTGGACAGGGGAATGGAGACCCAGTACTTC. Looking up the rest from reference TRBV5-1 and TRBJ2-5 gives the full variable domain: KAGVTQTPRYLIKTRGQQVTLSCSPISGHRSVSWYQQTPGQGLQFLFEYFSETQRNKGNFPGRFSGRQFSNSRSEMNVSTLELGDSALYLCASSLDRGMETQYFGPGTRLLVL.

V and J are TRBV9 and TRBJ2-7; a possible D gene is TRBD2 (5 bases). V was shortened by 4 bases and J by 4 bases, with 12 bases between the two germline ends. The CDR3 extends over 13 amino acids. CDR1 and CDR2 (germline): SGDLS, YYNGEE. The CDR3 DNA reads TGTGCCAGCAGCCAATCCCGGGATTACGAGCAGTACTTC. Translating it yields CASSQSRDYEQYF.

The gene calls are TRBV6-4 and TRBJ2-1; a weak D match, TRBD2 (5 bases). This CDR3 spans 17 amino acids. The V gene lost 0 bases and the J gene lost 0 bases, with 12 bases spanning the gap. Germline values: CDR1 MRHNA, CDR2 SNTAGT. Written as DNA, the CDR3 is TGTGCCAGCAGTGACTCGGTGCAAGGGAGCTCCTACAATGAGCAGTTCTTC. Encoded protein: CASSDSVQGSSYNEQFF.

This clone was seen more than once but under ten times. V is TRBV11-2 and J is TRBJ1-1, with D perhaps TRBD1 (5 bases). The germline V gene has CDR1 SGHAT and CDR2 FQNNGV. The V end was cut by 1 base, the J end by 6 bases, with 9 bases between. The CDR3 is 13 amino acids. The CDR3 coding sequence is TGTGCCAGCAGCTTAGTGGGGCTCTCTGAAGCTTTCTTT. It translates to CASSLVGLSEAFF.

The gene calls are TRBV28 and TRBJ2-1, with D perhaps matching TRBD2 (6 bases). The CDR3 loop spans 16 amino acids. Germline CDR1 reads MDHEN; CDR2 reads SYDVKM. Trimming stripped 2 bases from V and 12 bases from J, with 23 bases between. The CDR3 DNA is TGTGCCAGCAGTTTACCCTTGGTCGGGCGGGGAAAGAGGCAGTTCTTC. The encoded protein is CASSLPLVGRGKRQFF.

The V and J genes are TRBV2 and TRBJ2-1; 13 bases are shared with TRBD2. The CDR3 length is 15 residues. The trim removed 8 bases at V and 12 bases at J, leaving 13 bases unmatched. Germline CDR1 reads SNHLY; CDR2 reads FYNNEI. The CDR3 bases are TGTGCCAGCCTCGGGACTAGCGGGGACTTAGGGGGGCAGTTCTTC. It encodes CASLGTSGDLGGQFF.

This clone was recorded only once. The chain employs TRBV7-9 and TRBJ1-2; D may be TRBD1 (5 bases). Trimming cost V 4 bases and J 0 bases, with 9 bases left between them. This CDR3 is 14 amino acids long. The germline V gene has CDR1 SEHNR and CDR2 FQNEAQ (reference sequence). The chain's CDR3 is CASSSTDSNYGYTF. The CDR3 nucleotides read TGTGCCAGCAGCTCGACAGATTCTAACTATGGCTACACCTTC.

V is TRBV19 and J is TRBJ2-3; 7 bases match TRBD2. The length of the CDR3 is 16 residues. The V and J ends lost 9 bases and 2 bases, in that order; junction bases with no gene match: 14. Germline V CDR1 and CDR2: LNHDA, SQIVND (reference sequence). CDR3 nucleotides: TGTGCCAGCCGAAACAGTGGGCGGGAGAACACAGATACGCAGTATTTT. This encodes CASRNSGRENTDTQYF. Drawing the rest from reference TRBV19 and TRBJ2-3, the complete variable domain is DGGITQSPKYLFRKEGQNVTLSCEQNLNHDAMYWYRQDPGQGLRLIYYSQIVNDFQKGDIAEGYSVSREKKESFPLTVTSAQKNPTAFYLCASRNSGRENTDTQYFGPGTRLTVL.

V is TRBV28 and J is TRBJ1-1; TRBD1 agrees at 8 bases. V was clipped by 6 bases and J by 3 bases; unmatched bases: 12. CDR1 is MDHEN and CDR2 is SYDVKM in the germline V gene. The CDR3 contains 16 residues. This chain's CDR3 is CASSVYDRGRDTEAFF. The CDR3 nucleotides are TGTGCCAGCAGCGTCTACGACAGGGGAAGGGACACTGAAGCTTTCTTT.

This chain links TRBV2 with TRBJ2-1; 16 bases match TRBD2. Per the germline V gene, CDR1 is SNHLY and CDR2 is FYNNEI. CDR3 size: 19 residues. The V and J ends lost 6 bases and 6 bases, in that order; junction bases with no gene match: 14. This chain's CDR3 is CASRGGTSGRAYNSNEQFF. As DNA, the CDR3 is TGTGCCAGCAGGGGGGGGACTAGCGGGAGGGCCTATAATTCCAATGAGCAGTTCTTC. The whole variable domain, filled in from reference TRBV2 and TRBJ2-1, reads EPEVTQTPSHQVTQMGQEVILRCVPISNHLYFYWYRQILGQKVEFLVSFYNNEISEKSEIFDDQFSVERPDGSNFTLKIRSTKLEDSAMYFCASRGGTSGRAYNSNEQFFGPGTRLTVL.

Here the CDR3 DNA reads TGTGCCAGCAGCCCCCTAGGAACCTCCTCCGGCGAGCAGTACTTC. Residues: CASSPLGTSSGEQYF. The V and J genes are TRBV27 and TRBJ2-7; no reliable D call. The V and J ends lost 6 bases and 6 bases respectively, with 21 bases between them. The CDR3 extends over 15 amino acids. Germline V gene lookup returns CDR1 MNHEY and CDR2 SMNVEV (reference sequence).

This chain joins TRBV2 and TRBJ2-7, with TRBD1 matching 9 bases. Germline V gene data show CDR1 as SNHLY and CDR2 as FYNNEI. The length of the CDR3 is 13 residues. The junction had 3 bases not matched to a gene; V was cut back by 9 bases and J by 0 bases. The CDR3 DNA follows: TGTGCCAGGGGGGGACAGGGCTCCTACGAGCAGTACTTC. Amino acid sequence: CARGGQGSYEQYF.

The V call is TRBV5-1, the J call TRBJ2-2, with TRBD2 as a possible D gene (5 bases). In germline, CDR1 is SGHRS, CDR2 YFSETQ. V lost 5 bases, J lost 7 bases, and 12 bases lay in between. The CDR3 extends over 13 amino acids. The CDR3 is CASRMGVGGELFF. DNA for the CDR3: TGCGCCAGCAGAATGGGAGTCGGCGGGGAGCTGTTTTTT.

This clone was picked up a small number of times. The chain carries TRBV7-9 and TRBJ1-1, with D hard to call. In germline, CDR1 is SEHNR, CDR2 FQNEAQ (reference sequence). V was pared by 2 bases and J by 5 bases, with 6 bases between. This CDR3 is built from 12 residues. This chain's CDR3 is CASSLSGTEAFF. CDR3 nucleotides: TGTGCCAGCAGCTTATCGGGAACTGAAGCTTTCTTT.

This clone was found a few times. The chain uses TRBV19 and TRBJ2-1; perhaps TRBD1 as D (6 bases). Germline values: CDR1 LNHDA, CDR2 SQIVND (reference sequence). V lost 3 bases and J 7 bases, leaving 10 bases between the germline ends. CDR3 length: 13 residues. The DNA of the CDR3 is TGTGCCAGTAGTATCCAGGGGAGTAATGAGCAGTTCTTC. This gives the protein CASSIQGSNEQFF.

The chain joins TRBV19 to TRBJ2-7, with TRBD1 identical over 8 bases. The V gene end was trimmed by 8 bases and the J gene end by 5 bases; junction bases not matched to a gene: 8. Germline-derived CDR1 and CDR2 are LNHDA and SQIVND (reference sequence). CDR3 length: 13 residues. The CDR3 coding sequence is TGTGCCAGTGTAGACAGGGGTGGGGACGAGCAGTACTTC. Residues: CASVDRGGDEQYF.

V usage is TRBV9 and J usage is TRBJ1-1; D uncertain. With 0 bases removed from V and 6 bases from J, the gap between germline ends came to 12 bases. This CDR3 region has 14 residues. In germline, CDR1 is SGDLS, CDR2 YYNGEE. CDR3 coding DNA: TGTGCCAGCAGCGTAGAGGGTCGGGGATCTGAAGCTTTCTTT. Its translation: CASSVEGRGSEAFF. The full variable domain, completed using reference TRBV9 and TRBJ1-1, is DSGVTQTPKHLITATGQRVTLRCSPRSGDLSVYWYQQSLDQGLQFLIQYYNGEERAKGNILERFSAQQFPDLHSELNLSSLELGDSALYFCASSVEGRGSEAFFGQGTRLTVV.